These 30 T cell receptor beta chains originate from one sample sequenced in a study of T cells in Graves' hyperthyroidism and ophthalmopathy. It was RNA transcripts that yielded the amplified TCR beta CDR3 regions. An initial round of RT-PCR targeting the TCR CDR3 relied on the HTBI primer set. Using its own MiXCR run on the multiplex PCR reads, TCRdb lists one record per CDR3 protein. The sample shows fewer than 500,000 distinct CDR3 sequences, around 15% of them seen only once. Sequencing was done on a sample of blood. These receptors came from a man aged 18 to 30 with Graves' ophthalmopathy.

About this clonotype itself: One junction end disagrees with the germline gene, perhaps due to a read error. The chain is built from TRBV13 and TRBJ2-1, with D tentatively TRBD2 (5 bases). Per the germline V gene, CDR1 is PRHDT and CDR2 is FYEKMQ (reference sequence). This CDR3 is built from 18 residues. The CDR3 loop is CASSVGSMLEDSYNEQFF. The CDR3 nucleotides are TGTGCCAGCAGCGTAGGTTCCATGCTGGAGGATTCCTACAATGAGCAGTTCTTC.

This clonotype was seen many times. This chain uses TRBV3-1 with TRBJ2-1; 8 nucleotides line up with TRBD2. The CDR3 is made up of 15 amino acids. Germline CDR1 LGHDT, CDR2 YNNKEL (reference sequence). Germline trimming cut 6 bases from V and 10 bases from J; bases unmatched to any gene: 14. CDR3 residues: CASRQSGTSDREQFF. The CDR3 bases are TGTGCCAGCAGGCAGTCCGGGACTAGTGACCGCGAGCAGTTCTTC.

Many counts were recorded for this clonotype. This rearrangement joins TRBV20-1 to TRBJ1-2; D perhaps matches TRBD1 (6 bases). V was clipped by 5 bases and J by 2 bases, with 12 bases between them. The CDR3 covers 13 residues. The germline V gene encodes CDR1 DFQATT and CDR2 SNEGSKA (reference sequence). Here the CDR3 reads CSAQTDRNYGYTF. The CDR3 DNA is TGCAGTGCTCAAACGGACAGAAACTATGGCTACACCTTC.

This rearrangement joins TRBV6-2 or TRBV6-3 to TRBJ2-2; TRBD1 matches at 7 bases. With V trimmed by 7 bases and J by 3 bases, 8 bases remained unmatched. The CDR3 extends over 15 amino acids. From germline, CDR1 is MNHEY and CDR2 SVGEGT. CDR3 protein: CASTGTADYTGELFF. The CDR3 DNA sequence: TGTGCCAGCACTGGGACAGCCGACTACACCGGGGAGCTGTTTTTT.

This clonotype has only a few counts. This chain uses TRBV6-1 with TRBJ2-1; the match to TRBD2 covers 13 bases. The J segment lost 6 bases and the V segment lost 2 bases, leaving 7 bases of the junction unmatched. This CDR3 is 17 amino acids long. Germline V gene data show CDR1 as MNHNS and CDR2 as SASEGT. The CDR3 coding sequence is TGTGCCAGCAGTGAATGGGAGACTAGCGGGAGGAGCAATGAGCAGTTCTTC. Its translation is CASSEWETSGRSNEQFF.

The chain has TRBV6-1 and TRBJ1-1, with 7 bases aligning to TRBD1. V shed 5 bases, J shed 6 bases, and the junction held 6 bases outside the gene matches. Per germline, CDR1 MNHNS and CDR2 SASEGT. The CDR3 consists of 13 residues. CDR3 residues: CASSRTGEAEAFF. DNA of the CDR3: TGTGCCAGCAGTCGAACAGGGGAGGCTGAAGCTTTCTTT.

This clonotype has just one count. V and J are TRBV7-9 and TRBJ1-1; maybe TRBD1 (6 bases). Germline V gives CDR1 SEHNR, CDR2 FQNEAQ (reference sequence). V lost 1 base to trimming and J lost 6 bases, with 18 bases between them. The CDR3 consists of 16 residues. CDR3 coding DNA: TGTGCCAGCAGCTTAGGGGACATTCTTCCTCCGGCTGAAGCTTTCTTT. Its translation: CASSLGDILPPAEAFF.

This clonotype was recorded at least ten times. The V and J genes are TRBV4-1 and TRBJ2-1; D may match TRBD1 or TRBD2 (6 bases each). The CDR3 loop spans 16 amino acids. CDR1 and CDR2 from the germline V gene are MGHRA and YSYEKL. The germline V and J ends were trimmed by 3 bases and 7 bases, with 19 bases remaining between them. In DNA form, the CDR3 reads TGCGCCAGCAGCCAGCACGGGGGCCCCACTACAAATGAGCAGTTCTTC. It codes for CASSQHGGPTTNEQFF.

This clonotype was counted many times. The rearrangement links TRBV6-5 to TRBJ2-7, with D tentatively TRBD2 (7 bases). The CDR3 is made up of 17 amino acids. The germline V gene has CDR1 MNHEY and CDR2 SVGAGI. V was cut by 2 bases and J by 3 bases, with 20 bases left in between. This CDR3 is CASSYPTPGGAGYEQYF. In DNA form, the CDR3 reads TGTGCCAGCAGTTACCCCACCCCGGGGGGCGCAGGCTACGAGCAGTACTTC.

The chain uses TRBV7-2 and TRBJ1-1; maybe TRBD1 (5 bases). The germline V gene encodes CDR1 SGHTA and CDR2 FQGNSA. This CDR3 has 16 residues. The ends were cut back, 4 bases at V and 1 base at J, with 16 bases in the middle. In DNA, the CDR3 is TGTGCCAGCAGCTCTCCACGTGACGGACAGAACACTGAAGCTTTCTTT. Translated: CASSSPRDGQNTEAFF.

This clonotype has at least ten counts. J is TRBJ1-1 and V is TRBV7-9; D unclear. The CDR3 runs 15 residues. The germline V gene encodes CDR1 SEHNR and CDR2 FQNEAQ (reference sequence). The V end lost 5 bases, the J end lost 0 bases, and 13 bases lay between the germline ends. CDR3 bases: TGTGCCAGCAGCCCGCAGTCCATCCTGAACACTGAAGCTTTCTTT. It codes for CASSPQSILNTEAFF. Drawing the rest from reference TRBV7-9 and TRBJ1-1, the complete variable domain is DTGVSQNPRHKITKRGQNVTFRCDPISEHNRLYWYRQTLGQGPEFLTYFQNEAQLEKSRLLSDRFSAERPKGSFSTLEIQRTEQGDSAMYLCASSPQSILNTEAFFGQGTRLTVV.

V usage is TRBV12-5 and J usage is TRBJ2-2; TRBD2 aligns across 9 bases. CDR3 size: 15 residues. CDR1 and CDR2 from the germline V gene are LGHNT and FRNRAP. Trimming removed 4 bases from V and 6 bases from J; junction bases left unmatched: 6. Here the CDR3 reads CASGSPRTSAGELFF. CDR3 in DNA: TGTGCTAGTGGTTCCCCGAGGACTAGCGCCGGGGAGCTGTTTTTT. The full variable domain, in which reference TRBV12-5 and TRBJ2-2 provide the parts outside the CDR3, is DARVTQTPRHKVTEMGQEVTMRCQPILGHNTVFWYRQTMMQGLELLAYFRNRAPLDDSGMPKDRFSAEMPDATLATLKIQPSEPRDSAVYFCASGSPRTSAGELFFGEGSRLTVL.

The V call is TRBV29-1, the J call TRBJ1-2; D is unresolved. Trimming shortened V by 4 bases and J by 8 bases, and 11 bases separated the two germline ends. CDR1 is SQVTM and CDR2 is ANQGSEA in the germline V gene. The CDR3 covers 11 residues. The CDR3 loop is CSVVTDSGYTF. CDR3 sequence (DNA): TGCAGCGTTGTGACCGACTCAGGCTACACCTTC.

This clonotype was counted many times. This rearrangement joins TRBV20-1 to TRBJ2-5, with D possibly matching TRBD2 (5 bases). CDR3 size: 16 residues. CDR1 and CDR2 from the germline V gene are DFQATT and SNEGSKA (reference sequence). Trimming stripped 2 bases from V and 0 bases from J, with 16 bases between. CDR3 bases: TGCAGTGCTAGACAAGGGAGACATAAGTACCAAGAGACCCAGTACTTC. Translated, it gives CSARQGRHKYQETQYF.

This clonotype showed up many times. The CDR3 sequence is CASSYSLAFAGGRGDTQYF. CDR3 coding DNA: TGTGCCAGCAGTTACTCGTTAGCCTTTGCGGGGGGGCGGGGAGATACGCAGTATTTT. The V call is TRBV6-5, the J call TRBJ2-3; 9 bases line up with TRBD2. This CDR3 is built from 19 residues. Germline V gene lookup returns CDR1 MNHEY and CDR2 SVGAGI. The V gene end was trimmed by 0 bases and the J gene end by 5 bases; junction bases not matched to a gene: 15.

There are many counts of this clonotype. This rearrangement joins TRBV11-2 to TRBJ2-5; D gene unclear. Germline loops: CDR1 SGHAT, CDR2 FQNNGV. The CDR3 is made up of 13 amino acids. Between the trimmed V and J ends, which lost 1 base and 7 bases, there was a span of 10 bases. CDR3 residues: CASSLVLRGTQYF. In DNA form, the CDR3 reads TGTGCCAGCAGCTTAGTGTTGCGTGGGACCCAGTACTTC. Full variable domain (rest looked up from reference TRBV11-2 and TRBJ2-5): EAGVAQSPRYKIIEKRQSVAFWCNPISGHATLYWYQQILGQGPKLLIQFQNNGVVDDSQLPKDRFSAERLKGVDSTLKIQPAKLEDSAVYLCASSLVLRGTQYFGPGTRLLVL.

On this clonotype itself: One end of the junction does not line up with germline, which may come from a read error. The chain carries TRBV6-1 and TRBJ2-2; D is unclear. Germline assignment: CDR1 MNHNS and CDR2 SASEGT. This CDR3 is 14 amino acids long. CDR3 DNA sequence: TGTGTCAGCAGCCAGACTGGGAACACCGGGGAGCTGTTTTTT. It codes for CVSSQTGNTGELFF.

There are many counts of this clonotype. V and J are TRBV12-3 or TRBV12-4 and TRBJ1-1; 8 bases are shared with TRBD1. The CDR3 length is 14 residues. With V trimmed by 4 bases and J by 11 bases, 12 bases remained unmatched. CDR3 in amino acids: CASSWRRGLWEAFF. The CDR3 nucleotides are TGTGCCAGCAGTTGGCGCAGGGGGCTTTGGGAGGCTTTCTTT.

This clonotype showed up just a few times. The V and J genes are TRBV30 and TRBJ1-6; TRBD1 matches at 7 bases. This CDR3 spans 14 amino acids. The germline gives CDR1 GTSNPN, CDR2 SVGIG (reference sequence). The junction had 6 bases not matched to a gene; V was cut back by 1 base and J by 9 bases. The CDR3 spells CAWSAQGVFSPLHF. The CDR3 DNA follows: TGTGCCTGGAGTGCCCAGGGGGTCTTTTCACCCCTCCACTTT.

V and J are TRBV7-6 and TRBJ1-4; TRBD1 aligns across 7 bases. After removal of 0 bases from V and 8 bases from J, the junction contained 9 bases not matched to a gene. The length of the CDR3 is 16 residues. Germline V gives CDR1 SGHVS, CDR2 FNYEAQ. The CDR3 is CASSLAPTPGQEKLFF. The CDR3 DNA is TGTGCCAGCAGCTTAGCACCCACTCCGGGACAGGAAAAACTGTTTTTT.

This clonotype was picked up a small number of times. This chain connects TRBV6-5 to TRBJ1-3; a possible D gene is TRBD1 (5 bases). The CDR3 is 17 amino acids. The germline V gene encodes CDR1 MNHEY and CDR2 SVGAGI. Deletions cut 1 base from V and 0 bases from J, with 13 bases between. This CDR3 is CASSYFGDSDSGNTIYF. As DNA, the CDR3 is TGTGCCAGCAGTTACTTTGGGGACTCCGACTCTGGAAACACCATATATTTT.

This clonotype was counted between two and nine times. A read error may explain this, as a much larger clone is one base away. The rearrangement uses TRBV27 and TRBJ1-1, with D unresolved. The CDR3 is 12 residues long. The germline CDR1 and CDR2 sequences are MNHEY and SMNVEV (reference sequence). Trimming removed 6 bases from V and 0 bases from J, with 5 bases in between. DNA of the CDR3: TGTGCCAGCAGCCATTTGAACACTGAAGCTTTCTTT. Protein: CASSHLNTEAFF.

V and J are TRBV4-2 and TRBJ2-1; TRBD2 aligns across 7 bases. The CDR3 totals 15 residues. The germline V gene has CDR1 LGHNA and CDR2 YNFKEQ. Trimming took 0 bases from V and 10 from J; bases not matched to a gene: 9. CDR3: CASSQERRGSPEQFF. The DNA for the CDR3 is TGTGCCAGCAGCCAAGAGAGGCGCGGGAGCCCCGAGCAGTTCTTC.

This clonotype was recorded at least ten times. CDR3 nucleotides: TGCGCCAGCAGCCAATTGAGAAAAGAGACCCAGTACTTC. Its protein is CASSQLRKETQYF. The chain is built from TRBV4-1 and TRBJ2-5, with no clear D. This CDR3 contains 13 residues. V was trimmed by 2 bases and J by 3 bases, leaving 7 bases between them. CDR1 and CDR2 from the germline V gene are MGHRA and YSYEKL.

There are a few counts of this clonotype. V and J are TRBV20-1 and TRBJ2-1; 13 bases match TRBD2. CDR1 is DFQATT, CDR2 SNEGSKA, per germline (reference sequence). The CDR3 extends over 15 amino acids. CDR3 nucleotides: TGCAGCCCTACTCGACTAGCGGGGGGCCAGATTGAGCAGTTCTTC. Amino acids: CSPTRLAGGQIEQFF.

The gene calls are TRBV20-1 and TRBJ2-1; 8 bases agree with TRBD2. Per germline, CDR1 DFQATT and CDR2 SNEGSKA (reference sequence). The CDR3 spans 15 residues. V was clipped by 1 base and J by 6 bases; unmatched bases: 8. This chain's CDR3 is CSARGGSSGFNEQFF. The CDR3 nucleotides read TGCAGTGCTAGAGGAGGTTCTAGCGGGTTCAATGAGCAGTTCTTC.

The sample holds many counts of this clonotype. The V call is TRBV7-9, the J call TRBJ2-7, with D perhaps assigned TRBD1 or TRBD2 (6 bases each). Germline CDR1 SEHNR, CDR2 FQNEAQ (reference sequence). With 11 bases removed from V and 3 bases from J, the gap between germline ends came to 14 bases. The CDR3 has 12 residues. The CDR3 sequence is CAGEGGDYEQYF. The CDR3 DNA follows: TGTGCCGGAGAGGGGGGAGACTACGAGCAGTACTTC.

About this clonotype itself: A much larger clonotype is one base distant, so this may be a read error. The chain carries TRBV6-5 and TRBJ2-7; D is unresolved. Near its end, the DNA agrees better with TRBJ2-1, so the J call may be wrong. Germline lookup yields CDR1 MNHEY and CDR2 SVGAGI. CDR3 length: 15 amino acids. In DNA, the CDR3 is TGTGCCAGCAGTTACTCGACGTCCGCATCCTACGAGCAGTTCTTC. Translation: CASSYSTSASYEQFF.

This clonotype came up many times. The chain recombines TRBV15 with TRBJ1-5, with D maybe TRBD1 (6 bases). The CDR3 covers 14 residues. V lost 1 base and J 6 bases, leaving 10 bases between the germline ends. Germline V lookup: CDR1 LNHNV, CDR2 YYDKDF (reference sequence). The CDR3 protein is CATSRGGAGQPQHF. CDR3 in DNA: TGTGCCACCAGCAGAGGGGGGGCAGGTCAGCCCCAGCATTTT.

This clonotype was seen many times. The chain links TRBV5-4 to TRBJ2-7; 9 nucleotides agree with TRBD1. V lost 9 bases, J lost 2 bases, and 9 bases stayed unmatched. Germline CDR1 and CDR2: SGHNT and YYREEE (reference sequence). The CDR3 length is 14 residues. In DNA form, the CDR3 reads TGTGCCACCTCTATAGGGACAGGGCCCTACGAGCAGTACTTC. It codes for CATSIGTGPYEQYF.